This T cell receptor (beta chain) emerged from a study of T-cell reconstitution after alpha-beta-depleted transplantation in children. With 4 bases clipped from V and 5 bases from J, the junction kept 9 bases outside the gene matches. The CDR3 extends over 15 amino acids. The germline gives CDR1 SGHRS, CDR2 YFSETQ. Regarding this clonotype: Its specificity is unknown.

Unique molecular identifiers were incorporated when the TCRbeta library was constructed. A single record per CDR3 protein comes from TCRdb applying MiXCR to the PCR reads. The sample records 450,000 to 700,000 distinct CDR3 sequences, 20% to 30% being singletons. The study, taken as a whole, reports: At the one-year point after transplant, T-cell counts and TCRbeta diversity were found to come mostly from T cells that had been newly produced.

This receptor was taken from a boy younger than two with Wiskott-Aldrich syndrome, due to receive a stem cell transplant. The chain recombines TRBV5-1 with TRBJ2-7, with TRBD1 identical over 10 bases. The sample consisted of PBMCs, taken before TCRalphabeta/CD19-depleted stem cell transplant. This CDR3 is CASSPGTGVYHEQYF. DNA for the CDR3: TGCGCCAGCAGCCCCGGGACAGGGGTGTACCACGAGCAGTACTTC.